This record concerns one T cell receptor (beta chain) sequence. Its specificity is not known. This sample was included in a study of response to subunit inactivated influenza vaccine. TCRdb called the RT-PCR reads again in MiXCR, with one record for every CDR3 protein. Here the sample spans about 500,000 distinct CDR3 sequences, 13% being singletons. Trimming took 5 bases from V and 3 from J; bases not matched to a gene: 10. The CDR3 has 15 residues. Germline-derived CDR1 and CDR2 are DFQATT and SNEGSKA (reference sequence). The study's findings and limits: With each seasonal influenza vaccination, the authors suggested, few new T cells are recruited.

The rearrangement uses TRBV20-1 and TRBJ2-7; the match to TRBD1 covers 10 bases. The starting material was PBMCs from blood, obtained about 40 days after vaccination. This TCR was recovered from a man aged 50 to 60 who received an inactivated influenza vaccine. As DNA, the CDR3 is TGCAGTGCTTCATCATTGACAGGGGGCCTCTACGAGCAGTACTTC. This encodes CSASSLTGGLYEQYF.